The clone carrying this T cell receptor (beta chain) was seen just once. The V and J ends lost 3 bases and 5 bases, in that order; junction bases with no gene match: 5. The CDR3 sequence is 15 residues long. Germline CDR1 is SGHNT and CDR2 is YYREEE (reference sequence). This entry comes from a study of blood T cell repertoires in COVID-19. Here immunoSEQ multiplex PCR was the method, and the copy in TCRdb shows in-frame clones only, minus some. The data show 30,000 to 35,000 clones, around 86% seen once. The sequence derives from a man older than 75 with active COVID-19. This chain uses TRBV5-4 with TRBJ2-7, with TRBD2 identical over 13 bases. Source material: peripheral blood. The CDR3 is CASSSGTSGNHEQYF. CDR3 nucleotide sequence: TGTGCCAGCAGCTCAGGGACTAGCGGGAACCACGAGCAGTACTTC.